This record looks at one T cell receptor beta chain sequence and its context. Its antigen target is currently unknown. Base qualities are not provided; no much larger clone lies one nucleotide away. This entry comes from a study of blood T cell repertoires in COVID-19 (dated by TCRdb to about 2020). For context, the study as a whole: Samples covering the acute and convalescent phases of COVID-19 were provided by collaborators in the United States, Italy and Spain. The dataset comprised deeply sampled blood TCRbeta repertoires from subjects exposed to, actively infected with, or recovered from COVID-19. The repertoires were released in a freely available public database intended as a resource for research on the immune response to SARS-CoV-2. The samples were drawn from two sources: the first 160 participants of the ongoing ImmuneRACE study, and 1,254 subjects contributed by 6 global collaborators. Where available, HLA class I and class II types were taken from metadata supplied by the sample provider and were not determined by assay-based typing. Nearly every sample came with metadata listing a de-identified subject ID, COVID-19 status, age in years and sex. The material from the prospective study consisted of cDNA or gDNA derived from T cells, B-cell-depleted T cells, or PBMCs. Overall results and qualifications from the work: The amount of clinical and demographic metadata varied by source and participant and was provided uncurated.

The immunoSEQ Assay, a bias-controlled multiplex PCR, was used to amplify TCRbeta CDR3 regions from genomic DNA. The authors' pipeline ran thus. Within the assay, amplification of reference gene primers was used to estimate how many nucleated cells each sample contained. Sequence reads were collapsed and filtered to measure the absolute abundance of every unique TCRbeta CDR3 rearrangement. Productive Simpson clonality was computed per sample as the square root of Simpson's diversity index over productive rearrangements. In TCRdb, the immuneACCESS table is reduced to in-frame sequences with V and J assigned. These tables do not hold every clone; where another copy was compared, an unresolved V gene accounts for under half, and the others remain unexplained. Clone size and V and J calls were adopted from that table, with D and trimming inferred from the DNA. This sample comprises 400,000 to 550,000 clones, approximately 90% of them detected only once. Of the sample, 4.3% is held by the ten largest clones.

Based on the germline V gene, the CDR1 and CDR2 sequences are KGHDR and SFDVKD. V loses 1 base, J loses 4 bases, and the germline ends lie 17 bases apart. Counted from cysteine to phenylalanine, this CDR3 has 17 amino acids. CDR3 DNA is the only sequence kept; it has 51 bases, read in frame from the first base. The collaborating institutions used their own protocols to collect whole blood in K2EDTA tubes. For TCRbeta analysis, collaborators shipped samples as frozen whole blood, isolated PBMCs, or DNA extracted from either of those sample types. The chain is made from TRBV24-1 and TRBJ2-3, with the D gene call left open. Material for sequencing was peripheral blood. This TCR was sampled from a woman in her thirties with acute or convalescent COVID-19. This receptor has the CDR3 CATSDFFQESTADTQYF. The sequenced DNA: TGTGCCACCAGTGATTTCTTTCAGGAATCTACGGCAGATACGCAGTATTTT.